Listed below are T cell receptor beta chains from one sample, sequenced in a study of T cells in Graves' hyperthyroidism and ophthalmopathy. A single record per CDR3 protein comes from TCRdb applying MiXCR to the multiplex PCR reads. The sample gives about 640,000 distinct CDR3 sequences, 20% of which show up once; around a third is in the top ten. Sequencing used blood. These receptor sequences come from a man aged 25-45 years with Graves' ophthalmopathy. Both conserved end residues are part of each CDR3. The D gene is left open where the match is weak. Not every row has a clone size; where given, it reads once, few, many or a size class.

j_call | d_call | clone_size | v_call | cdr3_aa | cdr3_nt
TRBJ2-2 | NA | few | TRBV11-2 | CASSLDPGPANTGELFF | TGTGCCAGCAGCTTAGATCCGGGACCGGCGAACACCGGGGAGCTGTTTTTT
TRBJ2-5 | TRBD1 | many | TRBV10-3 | CATQPGQGQETQYF | TGTGCCACCCAACCCGGACAGGGACAAGAGACCCAGTACTTC
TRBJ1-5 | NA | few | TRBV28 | CASSFEWQPQHF | TGTGCCAGCAGTTTTGAGTGGCAGCCCCAGCATTTT
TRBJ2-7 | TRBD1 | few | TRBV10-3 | CAIRQGISSGEQYF | TGTGCCATCAGACAGGGGATATCATCGGGGGAGCAGTACTTC
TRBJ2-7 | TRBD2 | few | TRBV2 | CASSQEGLAGAYEQYF | TGTGCCAGCAGCCAGGAGGGACTAGCGGGAGCCTACGAGCAGTACTTC
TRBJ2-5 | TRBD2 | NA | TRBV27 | CASNSLAGGETQYF | TGTGCCAGCAACTCACTAGCGGGAGGAGAGACCCAGTACTTC
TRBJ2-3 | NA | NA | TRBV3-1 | CASGQVGRHTQYF | TGTGCCAGTGGCCAAGTGGGGAGACATACGCAGTATTTT
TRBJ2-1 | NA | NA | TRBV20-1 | CSARDSKGFGGQFF | TGCAGTGCTAGAGATTCAAAGGGGTTCGGAGGGCAGTTCTTC
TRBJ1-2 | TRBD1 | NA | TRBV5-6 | CASSRGTGANYGYTF | TGTGCCAGCAGCCGAGGGACAGGGGCTAACTATGGCTACACCTTC
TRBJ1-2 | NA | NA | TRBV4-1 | CASSQAGVLDGYTF | TGCGCCAGCAGCCAAGCCGGGGTGTTGGATGGCTACACCTTC
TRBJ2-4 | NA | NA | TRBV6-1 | CASHDGTPKNIQYF | TGTGCCAGCCATGACGGGACACCTAAAAACATTCAGTACTTC
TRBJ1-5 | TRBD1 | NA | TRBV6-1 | CASSSGQGSNQPQHF | TGTGCCAGCAGCTCCGGACAGGGGTCCAATCAGCCCCAGCATTTT